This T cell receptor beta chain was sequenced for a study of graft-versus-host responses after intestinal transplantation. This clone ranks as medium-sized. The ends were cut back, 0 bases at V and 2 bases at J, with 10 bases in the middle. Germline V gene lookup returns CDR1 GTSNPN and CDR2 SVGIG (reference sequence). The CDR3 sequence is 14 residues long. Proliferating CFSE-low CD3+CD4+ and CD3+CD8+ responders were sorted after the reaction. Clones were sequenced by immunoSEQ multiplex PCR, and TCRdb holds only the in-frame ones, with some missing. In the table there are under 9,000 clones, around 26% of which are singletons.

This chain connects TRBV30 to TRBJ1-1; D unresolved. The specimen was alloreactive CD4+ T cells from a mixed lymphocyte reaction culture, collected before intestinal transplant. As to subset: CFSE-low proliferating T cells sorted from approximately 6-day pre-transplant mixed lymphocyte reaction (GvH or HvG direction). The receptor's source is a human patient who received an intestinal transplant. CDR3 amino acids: CAWSVLRRNTEAFF. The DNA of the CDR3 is TGTGCCTGGAGTGTACTGCGGCGAAACACTGAAGCTTTCTTT.